Following are 7 T cell receptor beta chains from one sample sequenced in a study of T cell responses to AZD1222 COVID-19 vaccine. Some clones are missing from TCRdb's copy, which holds only in-frame ones; the method was immunoSEQ multiplex PCR. The sample has under 130,000 clones, approximately 89% seen once. Specimen: peripheral blood, collected on day 0 of AZD1222 vaccination. The receptors were sampled from an adult in good health.

The V gene is TRBV7-9, the J gene TRBJ2-7; a weak D match, TRBD1 (5 bases). V lost 7 bases and J 3 bases, leaving 16 bases between the germline ends. The CDR3 runs to 14 residues. CDR1 is SEHNR, CDR2 FQNEAQ, per germline (reference sequence). The CDR3 DNA sequence: TGTGCCAGCAACATATACCCGACAGTCTACGAGCAGTACTTC. Amino acid sequence: CASNIYPTVYEQYF.

The chain employs TRBV6-1 and TRBJ2-6; D is possibly TRBD1 (5 bases). This CDR3 contains 18 residues. Trimming pared 1 base from V and 0 bases from J, leaving 13 bases between. Germline assignment: CDR1 MNHNS and CDR2 SASEGT. The CDR3 DNA reads TGTGCCAGCAGTGAAGTATTTACAGGCTCCTCTGGGGCCAACGTCCTGACTTTC. Encoded protein: CASSEVFTGSSGANVLTF.

The rearrangement uses TRBV7-9 and TRBJ1-1; D is possibly TRBD1 (5 bases). Deletions cut 4 bases from V and 7 bases from J, with 13 bases between. The CDR3 is made up of 13 amino acids. The germline V gene has CDR1 SEHNR and CDR2 FQNEAQ (reference sequence). CDR3 sequence: CASSYRSGGEAFF. The CDR3 DNA reads TGTGCCAGCAGCTACCGGTCGGGGGGTGAAGCTTTCTTT.

The chain carries TRBV7-3 and TRBJ1-2, with D possibly matching TRBD1 (5 bases). The CDR3 has 13 residues. Germline V gene sequence: CDR1 SGHTA, CDR2 FQGTGA. Deletions cut 5 bases from V and 7 bases from J, with 14 bases between. This CDR3 reads CASSQSGTVGYTF. The CDR3 region has the DNA TGTGCCAGCAGCCAATCCGGGACCGTTGGCTACACCTTC.

The V gene is TRBV4-1, the J gene TRBJ1-6, with D possibly matching TRBD1 (6 bases). Trimming took off 4 bases at V and 7 bases at J, with 17 bases between the two ends. The CDR3 is 16 residues long. Germline CDR1 reads MGHRA; CDR2 reads YSYEKL. For the CDR3, the DNA is TGCGCCAGCAGCCCTTGGGGGGGCGCGGAGAATTCACCCCTCCACTTT. Protein product: CASSPWGGAENSPLHF.

This rearrangement joins TRBV25-1 to TRBJ1-1; D is possibly TRBD1 (5 bases). The germline gives CDR1 MGHDK, CDR2 SYGVNS. V was clipped by 6 bases and J by 1 base, with 12 bases between them. The CDR3 extends over 14 amino acids. The DNA of the CDR3 is TGTGCCAGCAGGGAGACGGGGACGAACACTGAAGCTTTCTTT. Its protein product is CASRETGTNTEAFF.

The V gene is TRBV19, the J gene TRBJ2-1, with TRBD2 identical over 13 bases. The CDR3 length is 16 residues. Looked up from germline, CDR1 is LNHDA and CDR2 is SQIVND (reference sequence). The J segment lost 4 bases and the V segment lost 5 bases, leaving 5 bases of the junction unmatched. CDR3 sequence reads: CASSSRTSGSYNEQFF. CDR3 nucleotides: TGTGCCAGTAGTTCTCGGACTAGCGGGAGTTACAATGAGCAGTTCTTC.